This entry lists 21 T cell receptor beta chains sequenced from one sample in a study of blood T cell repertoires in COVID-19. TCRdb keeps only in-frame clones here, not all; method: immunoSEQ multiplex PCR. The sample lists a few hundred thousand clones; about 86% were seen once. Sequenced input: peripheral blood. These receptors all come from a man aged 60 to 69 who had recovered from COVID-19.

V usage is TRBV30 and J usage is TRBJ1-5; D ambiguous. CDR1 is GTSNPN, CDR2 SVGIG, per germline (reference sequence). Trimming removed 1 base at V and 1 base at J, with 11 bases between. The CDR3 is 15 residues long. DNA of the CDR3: TGTGCCTGGAGTGGGGTCAGGTCGAGCAATCAGCCCCAGCATTTT. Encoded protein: CAWSGVRSSNQPQHF.

The CDR3 region has the DNA TGTGCCAGCAGCGTCGGACTACATACGCAGTATTTT. Protein sequence: CASSVGLHTQYF. The chain uses TRBV9 and TRBJ2-3; D perhaps matches TRBD2 (6 bases). The CDR3 has 12 residues. CDR1 SGDLS and CDR2 YYNGEE come from the germline V gene. Trimming removed 2 bases at V and 7 bases at J, with 8 bases between.

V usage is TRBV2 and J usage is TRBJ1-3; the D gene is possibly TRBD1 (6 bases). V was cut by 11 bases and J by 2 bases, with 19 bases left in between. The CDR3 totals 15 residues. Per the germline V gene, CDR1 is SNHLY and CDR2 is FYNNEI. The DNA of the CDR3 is TGTGCCCTATTACAGGGAATGGCTCCTGGAAACACCATATATTTT. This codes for CALLQGMAPGNTIYF.

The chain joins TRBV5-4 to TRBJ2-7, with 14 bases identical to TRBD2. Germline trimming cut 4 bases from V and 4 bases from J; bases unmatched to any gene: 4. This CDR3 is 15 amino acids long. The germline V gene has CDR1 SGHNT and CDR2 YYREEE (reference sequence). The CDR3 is CASSPGLAGVYEQYF. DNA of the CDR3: TGTGCCAGCAGCCCGGGACTAGCGGGAGTGTACGAGCAGTACTTC.

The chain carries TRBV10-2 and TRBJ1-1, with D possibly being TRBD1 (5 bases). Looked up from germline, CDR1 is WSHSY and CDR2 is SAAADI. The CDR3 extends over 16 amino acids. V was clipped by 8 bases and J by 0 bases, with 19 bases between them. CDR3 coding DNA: TGCGCCAGCTCAATGGGGGGTGGCAGCATGAACACTGAAGCTTTCTTT. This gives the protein CASSMGGGSMNTEAFF.

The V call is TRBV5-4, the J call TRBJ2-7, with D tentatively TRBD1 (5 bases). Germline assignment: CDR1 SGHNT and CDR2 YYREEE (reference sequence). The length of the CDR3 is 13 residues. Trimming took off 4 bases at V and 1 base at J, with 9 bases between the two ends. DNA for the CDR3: TGTGCCAGCAGCGACAGAGAATCCTACGAGCAGTACTTC. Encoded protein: CASSDRESYEQYF.

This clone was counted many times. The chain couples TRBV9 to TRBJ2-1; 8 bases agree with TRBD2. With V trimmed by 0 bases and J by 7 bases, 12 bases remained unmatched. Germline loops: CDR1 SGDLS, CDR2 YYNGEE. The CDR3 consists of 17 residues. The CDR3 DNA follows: TGTGCCAGCAGCGTAGTTCCTACGGGGGGGCCTAAGAATGAGCAGTTCTTC. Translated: CASSVVPTGGPKNEQFF.

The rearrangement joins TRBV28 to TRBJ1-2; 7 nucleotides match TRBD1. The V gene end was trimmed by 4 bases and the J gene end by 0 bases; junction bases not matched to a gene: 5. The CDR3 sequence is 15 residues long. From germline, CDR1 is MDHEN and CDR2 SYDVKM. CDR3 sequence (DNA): TGTGCCAGCAGTTCCGGACAGGATGCTAACTATGGCTACACCTTC. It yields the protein CASSSGQDANYGYTF.

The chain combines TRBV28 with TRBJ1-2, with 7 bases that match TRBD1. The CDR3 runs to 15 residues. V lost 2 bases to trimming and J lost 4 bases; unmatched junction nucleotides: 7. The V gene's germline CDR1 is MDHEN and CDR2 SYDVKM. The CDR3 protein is CASSLNPQGLYGYTF. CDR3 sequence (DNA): TGTGCCAGCAGTTTAAACCCACAGGGGCTCTATGGCTACACCTTC.

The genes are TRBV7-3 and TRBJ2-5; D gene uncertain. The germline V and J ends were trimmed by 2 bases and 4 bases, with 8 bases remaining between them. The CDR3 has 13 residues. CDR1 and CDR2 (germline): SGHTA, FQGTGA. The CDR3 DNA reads TGTGCCAGCAGCTTAGATGGAGTAGAGACCCAGTACTTC. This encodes CASSLDGVETQYF.

Written as DNA, the CDR3 is TGTGCCAGCAGTGAGAGGGGGATAACGAACACCGGGGAGCTGTTTTTT. This sequence encodes CASSERGITNTGELFF. The chain has TRBV2 and TRBJ2-2; a possible D gene is TRBD1 (6 bases). This CDR3 region has 16 residues. Germline loops: CDR1 SNHLY, CDR2 FYNNEI. V lost 3 bases, J lost 0 bases, and 11 bases lay in between.

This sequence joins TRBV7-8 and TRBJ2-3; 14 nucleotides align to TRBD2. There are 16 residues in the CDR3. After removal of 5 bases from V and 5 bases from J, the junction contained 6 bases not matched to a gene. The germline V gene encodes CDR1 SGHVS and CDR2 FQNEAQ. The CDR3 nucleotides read TGTGCCAGCAGCCCGCGACTAGCGGGAGGGGGAGATACGCAGTATTTT. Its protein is CASSPRLAGGGDTQYF.

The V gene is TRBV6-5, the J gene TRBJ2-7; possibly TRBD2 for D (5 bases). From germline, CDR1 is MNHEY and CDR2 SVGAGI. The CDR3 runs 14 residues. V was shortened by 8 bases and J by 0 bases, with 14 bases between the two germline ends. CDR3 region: CASRRIRGSYEQYF. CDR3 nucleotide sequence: TGTGCCAGCCGACGGATTCGGGGCTCCTACGAGCAGTACTTC.

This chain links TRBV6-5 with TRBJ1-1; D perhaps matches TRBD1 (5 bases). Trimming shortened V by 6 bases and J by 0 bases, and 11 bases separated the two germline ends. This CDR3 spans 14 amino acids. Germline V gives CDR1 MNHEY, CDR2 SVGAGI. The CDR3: CASRRGPLNTEAFF. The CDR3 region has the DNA TGTGCCAGCAGGCGGGGACCCCTGAACACTGAAGCTTTCTTT.

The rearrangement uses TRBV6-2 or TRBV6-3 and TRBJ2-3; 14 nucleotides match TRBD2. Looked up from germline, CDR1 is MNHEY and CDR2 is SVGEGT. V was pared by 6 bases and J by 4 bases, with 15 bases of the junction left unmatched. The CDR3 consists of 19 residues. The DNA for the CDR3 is TGTGCCAGCAGCCCTTGGACTAGCGGGAGGAATAGCGGATCAGATACGCAGTATTTT. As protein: CASSPWTSGRNSGSDTQYF.

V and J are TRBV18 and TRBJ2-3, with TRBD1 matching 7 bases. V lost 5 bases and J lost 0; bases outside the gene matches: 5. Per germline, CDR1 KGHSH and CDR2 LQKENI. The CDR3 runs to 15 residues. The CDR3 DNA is TGTGCCAGCTCATCGACAGGGACGAGCACAGATACGCAGTATTTT. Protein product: CASSSTGTSTDTQYF.

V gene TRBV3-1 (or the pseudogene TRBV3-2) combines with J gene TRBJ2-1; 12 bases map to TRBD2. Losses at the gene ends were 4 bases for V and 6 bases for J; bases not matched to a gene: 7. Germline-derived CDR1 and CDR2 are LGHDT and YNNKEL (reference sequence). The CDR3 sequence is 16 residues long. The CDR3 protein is CASSRALAGGFNEQFF. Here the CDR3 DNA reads TGTGCCAGCAGCCGGGCTCTAGCGGGAGGGTTCAATGAGCAGTTCTTC.

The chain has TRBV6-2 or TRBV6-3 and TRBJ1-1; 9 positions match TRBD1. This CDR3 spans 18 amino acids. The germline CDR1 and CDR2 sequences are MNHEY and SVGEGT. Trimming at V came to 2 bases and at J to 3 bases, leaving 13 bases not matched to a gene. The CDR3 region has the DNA TGTGCCAGCAGTTACGGCAGAACAGGGGGCCCGGGGGACACTGAAGCTTTCTTT. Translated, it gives CASSYGRTGGPGDTEAFF.

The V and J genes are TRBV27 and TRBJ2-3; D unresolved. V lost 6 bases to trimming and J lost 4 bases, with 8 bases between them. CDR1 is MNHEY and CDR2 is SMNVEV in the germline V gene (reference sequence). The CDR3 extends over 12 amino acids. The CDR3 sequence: CASSLRSDTQYF. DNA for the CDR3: TGTGCCAGCAGCCTCAGGTCAGATACGCAGTATTTT.

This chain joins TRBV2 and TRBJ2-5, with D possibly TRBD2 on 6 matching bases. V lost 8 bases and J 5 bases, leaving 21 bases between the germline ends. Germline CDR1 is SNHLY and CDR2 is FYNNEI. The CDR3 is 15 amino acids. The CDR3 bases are TGTGCCAGCCGAAGAAGTCGGCTAGCGATGGAGACCCAGTACTTC. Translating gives CASRRSRLAMETQYF.

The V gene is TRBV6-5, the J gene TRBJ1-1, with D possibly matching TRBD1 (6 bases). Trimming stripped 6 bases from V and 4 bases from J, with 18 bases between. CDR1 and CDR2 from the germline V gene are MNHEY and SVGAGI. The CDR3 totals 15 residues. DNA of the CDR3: TGTGCCAGCAGGGGGGACACAGGGAGGGCCACTGAAGCTTTCTTT. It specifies CASRGDTGRATEAFF.